The source of this T cell receptor beta chain is a study of control samples from healthy donors and cancer patients. Here immunoSEQ multiplex PCR was the method, and the copy in TCRdb shows in-frame clones only, minus some. This table holds 100,000 to 150,000 clones, around 87% found once. V was pared by 5 bases and J by 5 bases, with 5 bases of the junction left unmatched. The length of the CDR3 is 14 residues. Germline loops: CDR1 SGHTA, CDR2 FQGNSA. This rearrangement joins TRBV7-2 to TRBJ2-5; 10 nucleotides line up with TRBD1. Material: blood. The TCR was taken from a man aged 35-49 years in good health. Here the CDR3 reads CASSPDRGTETQYF. The DNA for the CDR3 is TGTGCCAGCAGCCCGGACAGGGGGACGGAGACCCAGTACTTC.